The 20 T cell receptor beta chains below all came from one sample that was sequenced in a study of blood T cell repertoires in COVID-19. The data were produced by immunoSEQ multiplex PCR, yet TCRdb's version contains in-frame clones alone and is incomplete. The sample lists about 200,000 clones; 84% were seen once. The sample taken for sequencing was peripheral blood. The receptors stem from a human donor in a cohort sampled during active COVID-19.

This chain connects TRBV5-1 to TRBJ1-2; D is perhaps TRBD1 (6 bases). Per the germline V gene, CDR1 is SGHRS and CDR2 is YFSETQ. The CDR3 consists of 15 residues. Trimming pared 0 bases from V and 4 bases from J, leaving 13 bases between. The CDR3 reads CASSLGTGPSYGYTF. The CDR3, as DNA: TGCGCCAGCAGCTTGGGAACAGGGCCCAGCTATGGCTACACCTTC.

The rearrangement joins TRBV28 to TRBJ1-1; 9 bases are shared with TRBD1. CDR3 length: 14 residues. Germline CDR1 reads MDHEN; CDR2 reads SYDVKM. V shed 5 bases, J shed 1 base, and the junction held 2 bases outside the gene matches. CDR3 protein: CASSTGGRNTEAFF. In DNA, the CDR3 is TGTGCCAGCAGTACAGGGGGCCGGAACACTGAAGCTTTCTTT.

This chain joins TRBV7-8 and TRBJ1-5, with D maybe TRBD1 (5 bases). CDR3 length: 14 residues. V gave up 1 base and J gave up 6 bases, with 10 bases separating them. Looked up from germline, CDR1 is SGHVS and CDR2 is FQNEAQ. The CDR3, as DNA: TGTGCCAGCAGCTTAGAAAGACAGCGTCAGCCCCAGCATTTT. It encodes CASSLERQRQPQHF. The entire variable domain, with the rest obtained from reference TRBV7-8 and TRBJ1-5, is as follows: GAGVSQSPRYKVAKRGQDVALRCDPISGHVSLFWYQQALGQGPEFLTYFQNEAQLDKSGLPSDRFFAERPEGSVSTLKIQRTQQEDSAVYLCASSLERQRQPQHFGDGTRLSIL.

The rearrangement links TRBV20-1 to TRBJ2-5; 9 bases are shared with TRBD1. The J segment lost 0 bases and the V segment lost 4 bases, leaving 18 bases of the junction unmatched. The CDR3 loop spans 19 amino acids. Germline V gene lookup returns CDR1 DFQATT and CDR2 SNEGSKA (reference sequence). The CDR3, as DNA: TGCAGTGCTACTGAGACCGGGACAGGGAGCTTCGTGTACCAAGAGACCCAGTACTTC. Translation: CSATETGTGSFVYQETQYF.

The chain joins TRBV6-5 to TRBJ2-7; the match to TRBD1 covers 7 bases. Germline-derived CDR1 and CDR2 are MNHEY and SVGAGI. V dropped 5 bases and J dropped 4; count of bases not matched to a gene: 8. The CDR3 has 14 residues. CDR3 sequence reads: CASSHRDRVYEQYF. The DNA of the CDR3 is TGTGCCAGCAGTCACCGGGACAGAGTTTACGAGCAGTACTTC.

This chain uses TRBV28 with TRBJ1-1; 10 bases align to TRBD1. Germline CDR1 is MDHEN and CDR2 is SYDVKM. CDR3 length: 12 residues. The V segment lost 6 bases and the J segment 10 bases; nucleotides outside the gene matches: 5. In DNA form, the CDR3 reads TGTGCCAGCAGCTTGGGACAGGGGACAGCTTTCTTT. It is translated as CASSLGQGTAFF.

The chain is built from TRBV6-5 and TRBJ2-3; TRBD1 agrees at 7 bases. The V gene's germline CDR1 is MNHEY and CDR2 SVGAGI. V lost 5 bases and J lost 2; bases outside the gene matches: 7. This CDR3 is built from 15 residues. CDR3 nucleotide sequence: TGTGCCAGCAGTAAAAAGGGACAGTCCACAGATACGCAGTATTTT. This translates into CASSKKGQSTDTQYF.

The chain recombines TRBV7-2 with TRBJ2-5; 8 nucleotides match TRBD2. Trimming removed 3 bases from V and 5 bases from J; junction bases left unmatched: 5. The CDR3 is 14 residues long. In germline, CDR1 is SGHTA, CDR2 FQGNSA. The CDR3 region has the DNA TGTGCCAGCAGCTTGGCGGGAGGATATGAGACCCAGTACTTC. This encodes CASSLAGGYETQYF.

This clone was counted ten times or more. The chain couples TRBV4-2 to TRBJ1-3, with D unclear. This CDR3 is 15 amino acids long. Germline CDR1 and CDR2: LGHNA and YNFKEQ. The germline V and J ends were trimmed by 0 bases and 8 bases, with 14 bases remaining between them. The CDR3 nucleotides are TGTGCCAGCAGCCAAGAATTTGTGGGCGGGGACACCATATATTTT. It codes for CASSQEFVGGDTIYF.

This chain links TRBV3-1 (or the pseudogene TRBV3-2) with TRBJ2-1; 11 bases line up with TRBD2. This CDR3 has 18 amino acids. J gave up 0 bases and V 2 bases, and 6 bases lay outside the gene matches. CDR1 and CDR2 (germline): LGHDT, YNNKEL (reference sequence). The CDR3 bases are TGTGCCAGCAGCCAACCCGGGACTAGCGGATCCTCCTACAATGAGCAGTTCTTC. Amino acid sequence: CASSQPGTSGSSYNEQFF.

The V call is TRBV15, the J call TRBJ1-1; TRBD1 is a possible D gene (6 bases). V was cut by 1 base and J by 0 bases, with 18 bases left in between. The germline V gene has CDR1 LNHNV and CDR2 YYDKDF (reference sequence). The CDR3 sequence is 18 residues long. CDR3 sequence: CATSRADSGQGLNTEAFF. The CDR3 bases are TGTGCCACCAGCAGAGCCGACAGTGGTCAGGGGTTGAACACTGAAGCTTTCTTT.

The CDR3 loop reads CASSGDPVRYTF. The CDR3, as DNA: TGTGCCAGCAGCGGCGACCCGGTGAGGTACACCTTC. This chain links TRBV11-2 with TRBJ1-2; D is unresolved. Germline lookup yields CDR1 SGHAT and CDR2 FQNNGV. The CDR3 covers 12 residues. V lost 5 bases, J lost 11 bases, and 15 bases lay in between.

The CDR3 spells CASSLSTGANTGELFF. DNA of the CDR3: TGTGCCAGCAGTTTATCAACAGGGGCGAACACCGGGGAGCTGTTTTTT. The chain has TRBV27 and TRBJ2-2; TRBD1 matches 7 bases. Germline V lookup: CDR1 MNHEY, CDR2 SMNVEV (reference sequence). V gave up 0 bases and J gave up 0 bases; unmatched junction bases: 1. This CDR3 is built from 16 residues.

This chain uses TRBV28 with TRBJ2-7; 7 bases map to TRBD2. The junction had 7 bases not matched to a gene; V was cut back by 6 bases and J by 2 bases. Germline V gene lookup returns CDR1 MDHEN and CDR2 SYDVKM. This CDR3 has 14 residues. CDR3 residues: CASRPTSTTYEQYF. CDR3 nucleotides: TGTGCCAGCAGACCGACTAGCACCACCTACGAGCAGTACTTC.

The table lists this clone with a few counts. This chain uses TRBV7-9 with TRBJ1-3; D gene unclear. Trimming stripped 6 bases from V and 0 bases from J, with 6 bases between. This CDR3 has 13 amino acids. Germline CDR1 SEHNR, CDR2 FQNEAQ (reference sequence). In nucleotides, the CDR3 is TGTGCCAGCAGTCAGAACTCTGGAAACACCATATATTTT. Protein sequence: CASSQNSGNTIYF.

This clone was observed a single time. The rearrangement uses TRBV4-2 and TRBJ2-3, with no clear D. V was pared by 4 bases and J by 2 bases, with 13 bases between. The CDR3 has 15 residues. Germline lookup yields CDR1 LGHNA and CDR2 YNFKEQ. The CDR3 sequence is CASSPKRGTTDTQYF. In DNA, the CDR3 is TGTGCCAGCAGCCCGAAGCGAGGCACCACAGATACGCAGTATTTT.

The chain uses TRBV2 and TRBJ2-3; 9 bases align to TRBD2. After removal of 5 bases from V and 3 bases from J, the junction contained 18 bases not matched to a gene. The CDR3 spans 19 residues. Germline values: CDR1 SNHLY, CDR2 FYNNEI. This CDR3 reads CASSLGSGSGFAGTDTQYF. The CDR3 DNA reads TGTGCCAGCAGTTTGGGTAGCGGGAGTGGGTTCGCGGGGACAGATACGCAGTATTTT.

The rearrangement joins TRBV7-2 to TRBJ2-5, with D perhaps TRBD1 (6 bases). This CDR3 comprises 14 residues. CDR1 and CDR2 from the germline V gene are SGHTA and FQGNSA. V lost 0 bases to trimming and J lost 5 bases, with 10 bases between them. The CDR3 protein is CASSLARGSETQYF. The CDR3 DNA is TGTGCCAGCAGCTTAGCGAGGGGGTCGGAGACCCAGTACTTC. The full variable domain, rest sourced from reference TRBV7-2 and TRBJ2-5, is GAGVSQSPSNKVTEKGKDVELRCDPISGHTALYWYRQSLGQGLEFLIYFQGNSAPDKSGLPSDRFSAERTGGSVSTLTIQRTQQEDSAVYLCASSLARGSETQYFGPGTRLLVL.

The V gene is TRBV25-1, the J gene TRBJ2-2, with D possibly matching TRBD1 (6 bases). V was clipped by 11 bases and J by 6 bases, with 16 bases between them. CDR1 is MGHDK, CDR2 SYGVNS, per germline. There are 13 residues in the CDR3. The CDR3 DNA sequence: TGTGCCGCTCAACAGGGATGGGCCGGGGAGCTGTTTTTT. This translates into CAAQQGWAGELFF.

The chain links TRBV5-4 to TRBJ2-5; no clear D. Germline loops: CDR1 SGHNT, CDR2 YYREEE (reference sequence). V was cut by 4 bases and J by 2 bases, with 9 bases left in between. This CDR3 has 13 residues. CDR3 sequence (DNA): TGTGCCAGCAGCCATAAACTACAAGAGACCCAGTACTTC. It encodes CASSHKLQETQYF.